The next 4 T cell receptor beta chains were all read from a single sample in a study of chemoradiotherapy in HPV16-positive cancers. The data were produced by immunoSEQ multiplex PCR, yet TCRdb's version contains in-frame clones alone and is incomplete. The table shows 25,000 to 30,000 clones, with about 90% occurring only once. The sequencing used blood, collected from a patient who underwent chemoradiotherapy. The receptor source for this set is a human donor with HPV-associated anogenital cancer.

This rearrangement joins TRBV6-1 to TRBJ1-1, with 11 bases matching TRBD1. Germline values: CDR1 MNHNS, CDR2 SASEGT. Germline trimming cut 8 bases from V and 0 bases from J; bases unmatched to any gene: 2. The CDR3 consists of 14 residues. CDR3 in DNA: TGTGCCAGCCGGGACAGGGGGTTGAACACTGAAGCTTTCTTT. Encoded protein: CASRDRGLNTEAFF.

The V and J genes are TRBV7-9 and TRBJ2-7; D may be TRBD1 (6 bases). The CDR3 extends over 16 amino acids. Per germline, CDR1 SEHNR and CDR2 FQNEAQ (reference sequence). The V and J ends lost 1 base and 4 bases respectively, with 17 bases between them. CDR3 sequence (DNA): TGTGCCAGCAGCTTAGGTGTGGGACAAGTAAAGTACGAGCAGTACTTC. Translated, it gives CASSLGVGQVKYEQYF.

The chain combines TRBV5-1 with TRBJ1-2; no firm D call. V lost 1 base and J 2 bases, leaving 24 bases between the germline ends. Germline V gives CDR1 SGHRS, CDR2 YFSETQ. The CDR3 has 19 amino acids. This chain's CDR3 is CASSLYALVGEGMNYGYTF. CDR3 bases: TGCGCCAGCAGCTTGTATGCCCTCGTGGGAGAAGGCATGAACTATGGCTACACCTTC. The whole variable domain, remainder taken from reference TRBV5-1 and TRBJ1-2, is KAGVTQTPRYLIKTRGQQVTLSCSPISGHRSVSWYQQTPGQGLQFLFEYFSETQRNKGNFPGRFSGRQFSNSRSEMNVSTLELGDSALYLCASSLYALVGEGMNYGYTFGSGTRLTVV.

V and J are TRBV29-1 and TRBJ1-2; TRBD1 aligns across 7 bases. CDR3 length equals 13 residues. J lost 7 bases, V lost 1 base, and 6 bases had no gene match. CDR1 is SQVTM and CDR2 is ANQGSEA in the germline V gene. Here the CDR3 DNA reads TGCAGCGTTGAAGTTTACAGGGGAGGTGGCTACACCTTC. It specifies CSVEVYRGGGYTF. Complete variable domain (other parts from reference TRBV29-1 and TRBJ1-2): SAVISQKPSRDICQRGTSLTIQCQVDSQVTMMFWYRQQPGQSLTLIATANQGSEATYESGFVIDKFPISRPNLTFSTLTVSNMSPEDSSIYLCSVEVYRGGGYTFGSGTRLTVV.